The entry that follows covers one T cell receptor (beta chain) sequence. This entry belongs to a study of long-term antiretroviral therapy in people with HIV. Sequencing relied on immunoSEQ assay v3.0, run at survey level. Produced via immunoSEQ multiplex PCR; TCRdb's table is partial and in-frame only. The table records 25,000 to 30,000 clones, roughly nine tenths of them present only once. Looked up from germline, CDR1 is MNHEY and CDR2 is SMNVEV (reference sequence). J lost 2 bases, V lost 6 bases, and 8 bases had no gene match. This CDR3 is 15 amino acids long. The rearrangement links TRBV27 to TRBJ2-7; 9 bases fit TRBD1. The sequence was obtained from a man aged 18 to 35 with HIV. The specimen comprised unsorted PBMCs, sampled 3.1 years after starting antiretroviral therapy. Here the CDR3 DNA reads TGTGCCAGCAGCCGAGGACAGGGGATCACCTACGAGCAGTACTTC. It translates to CASSRGQGITYEQYF.